These 25 T cell receptor beta chains share one sample of origin, sequenced in a study of monozygotic twins with cystic fibrosis. TCRdb's copy holds only in-frame clones and misses some; the assay was immunoSEQ multiplex PCR. The sample gives about 25,000 clones, 90% of which show up once; 0.54% is in the top ten. Sequencing was done on a sample of blood. Every receptor here comes from a girl aged 2-15 years with cystic fibrosis.

This chain connects TRBV27 to TRBJ2-1; D call uncertain. Germline CDR1 MNHEY, CDR2 SMNVEV (reference sequence). This CDR3 region has 12 residues. Trimming took off 5 bases at V and 7 bases at J, with 9 bases between the two ends. The DNA for the CDR3 is TGTGCCAGCAGTCAAATAGGGAATGAGCAGTTCTTC. Its protein is CASSQIGNEQFF.

The chain employs TRBV10-3 and TRBJ1-2, with TRBD1 matching over 7 bases. J lost 2 bases, V lost 4 bases, and 7 bases had no gene match. CDR1 ENHRY and CDR2 SYGVKD come from the germline V gene. This CDR3 comprises 15 residues. This CDR3 reads CAISGSTQGNYGYTF. As DNA, the CDR3 is TGTGCCATCAGTGGATCAACACAGGGGAACTATGGCTACACCTTC.

The V call is TRBV19, the J call TRBJ1-2, with 11 bases matching TRBD1. The CDR3 sequence is 12 residues long. V lost 4 bases to trimming and J lost 8 bases; unmatched junction nucleotides: 0. Germline loops: CDR1 LNHDA, CDR2 SQIVND (reference sequence). CDR3: CASSRTGGGYTF. The CDR3 region has the DNA TGTGCCAGTAGTAGGACAGGGGGCGGCTACACCTTC.

The chain combines TRBV5-1 with TRBJ2-7; TRBD1 agrees at 9 bases. The CDR3 length is 15 residues. Per germline, CDR1 SGHRS and CDR2 YFSETQ. V trimming: 4 bases; J trimming: 4 bases; junction bases outside the gene matches: 9. CDR3 nucleotides: TGCGCCAGCAGCGAGCCAAACAGGGGGCCGTACGAGCAGTACTTC. It specifies CASSEPNRGPYEQYF.

The gene calls are TRBV6-6 and TRBJ2-5; TRBD2 matches 9 bases. The germline CDR1 and CDR2 sequences are MNHNY and SVGAGI (reference sequence). This CDR3 is 16 amino acids long. V trimming: 7 bases; J trimming: 2 bases; junction bases outside the gene matches: 11. CDR3 sequence (DNA): TGTGCCAGCATCCAACTAGCGGGCGGAACACAAGAGACCCAGTACTTC. It is translated as CASIQLAGGTQETQYF.

The gene calls are TRBV7-9 and TRBJ1-2; 11 positions match TRBD1. CDR1 and CDR2 from the germline V gene are SEHNR and FQNEAQ (reference sequence). The CDR3 extends over 13 amino acids. With V trimmed by 5 bases and J by 7 bases, 3 bases remained unmatched. The CDR3 DNA follows: TGTGCCAGCAGCCGCGGACAGGGGGCTGGCTACACCTTC. As protein: CASSRGQGAGYTF.

The chain uses TRBV20-1 and TRBJ1-5, with D maybe TRBD1 (5 bases). This CDR3 is 11 amino acids long. V lost 6 bases and J 5 bases, leaving 8 bases between the germline ends. Germline V gene sequence: CDR1 DFQATT, CDR2 SNEGSKA (reference sequence). The CDR3 spells CSAEGDQPQHF. The CDR3 DNA sequence: TGCAGTGCGGAAGGGGATCAGCCCCAGCATTTT.

The chain carries TRBV5-6 and TRBJ2-7; the match to TRBD2 covers 7 bases. Trimming at V came to 0 bases and at J to 7 bases, leaving 16 bases not matched to a gene. Germline-derived CDR1 and CDR2 are SGHDT and YYEEEE. The CDR3 loop spans 17 amino acids. The CDR3 is CASSLVEASRGRGEQYF. CDR3 in DNA: TGTGCCAGCAGCTTGGTCGAGGCTTCCCGAGGGAGGGGTGAGCAGTACTTC.

This chain connects TRBV4-1 to TRBJ1-1; D perhaps matches TRBD1 (5 bases). The V end was cut by 0 bases, the J end by 6 bases, with 14 bases between. CDR3 length: 15 residues. Germline-derived CDR1 and CDR2 are MGHRA and YSYEKL. The CDR3 region is CASSQEDQGGAEAFF. In DNA, the CDR3 is TGCGCCAGCAGCCAAGAAGACCAGGGCGGGGCTGAAGCTTTCTTT.

The rearrangement joins TRBV30 to TRBJ2-7, with TRBD1 as a possible D gene (6 bases). The CDR3 has 13 amino acids. Between the trimmed V and J ends, which lost 4 bases and 2 bases, there was a span of 12 bases. CDR1 and CDR2 from the germline V gene are GTSNPN and SVGIG (reference sequence). The CDR3 loop reads CAWKARGTYEQYF. The CDR3 nucleotides are TGTGCCTGGAAGGCCAGGGGAACCTACGAGCAGTACTTC.

The chain carries TRBV2 and TRBJ1-2, with TRBD1 matching over 8 bases. The V gene end was trimmed by 8 bases and the J gene end by 5 bases; junction bases not matched to a gene: 10. The CDR3 has 14 amino acids. In germline, CDR1 is SNHLY, CDR2 FYNNEI. The CDR3 DNA reads TGTGCCAGCGGCGGACAGGGTGGAAGATATGGCTACACCTTC. Translating gives CASGGQGGRYGYTF.

The chain carries TRBV30 and TRBJ1-5, with a weak D call TRBD1 (6 bases). The CDR3 has 17 residues. Germline values: CDR1 GTSNPN, CDR2 SVGIG (reference sequence). Trimming took 1 base from V and 9 from J, leaving 25 bases between them. CDR3 amino acids: CAWSAASDSSTPRPQHF. CDR3 coding DNA: TGTGCCTGGAGTGCTGCTTCGGACAGCTCAACCCCCCGGCCCCAGCATTTT.

The chain is built from TRBV13 and TRBJ1-2; D gene unclear. CDR1 PRHDT and CDR2 FYEKMQ come from the germline V gene (reference sequence). The CDR3 loop spans 18 amino acids. Deletions cut 1 base from V and 4 bases from J, with 22 bases between. The CDR3 region is CASSLVGGVGGVGYGYTF. The CDR3, as DNA: TGTGCCAGCAGCTTAGTCGGTGGAGTGGGTGGAGTTGGCTATGGCTACACCTTC.

This chain uses TRBV14 with TRBJ1-2; tentative D call: TRBD1 (5 bases). The V gene's germline CDR1 is SGHDN and CDR2 FVKESK. The V and J ends lost 1 base and 2 bases respectively, with 17 bases between them. The CDR3 is 17 amino acids. CDR3 sequence reads: CASSQGLGGEINYGYTF. CDR3 bases: TGTGCCAGCAGCCAAGGTTTGGGGGGAGAAATAAACTATGGCTACACCTTC.

The J gene is TRBJ1-5, the V gene TRBV6-1, with D possibly being TRBD1 (5 bases). Germline values: CDR1 MNHNS, CDR2 SASEGT. This CDR3 is 15 amino acids long. The V and J ends lost 3 bases and 0 bases respectively, with 9 bases between them. In DNA, the CDR3 is TGTGCCAGCAGTGACAAGGACATTAGCAATCAGCCCCAGCATTTT. Residues: CASSDKDISNQPQHF.

The V call is TRBV12-5, the J call TRBJ2-5; 9 bases align to TRBD1. This CDR3 has 15 amino acids. The germline V gene has CDR1 LGHNT and CDR2 FRNRAP. V lost 7 bases and J lost 5; bases outside the gene matches: 11. The CDR3 DNA reads TGTGCTAGTGCACTAACCTCCGGGACAGGGGAGACCCAGTACTTC. Translation: CASALTSGTGETQYF.

The chain couples TRBV5-1 to TRBJ1-1; D may be TRBD1 (5 bases). V was shortened by 0 bases and J by 3 bases, with 12 bases between the two germline ends. Germline CDR1 is SGHRS and CDR2 is YFSETQ. The CDR3 spans 15 residues. The CDR3 region has the DNA TGCGCCAGCAGCTTGGTGGGGGTGCGGGACACTGAAGCTTTCTTT. Residues: CASSLVGVRDTEAFF. The whole variable domain, remainder taken from reference TRBV5-1 and TRBJ1-1, is KAGVTQTPRYLIKTRGQQVTLSCSPISGHRSVSWYQQTPGQGLQFLFEYFSETQRNKGNFPGRFSGRQFSNSRSEMNVSTLELGDSALYLCASSLVGVRDTEAFFGQGTRLTVV.

For the CDR3, the DNA is TGTGCCAGCAACAGGGTGGGGGAGACCCAGTACTTC. Amino acids: CASNRVGETQYF. The gene calls are TRBV6-1 and TRBJ2-5; D is possibly TRBD1 (6 bases). V lost 7 bases and J lost 5, with 11 bases in between. Germline values: CDR1 MNHNS, CDR2 SASEGT. The CDR3 is 12 amino acids.

This rearrangement joins TRBV5-4 to TRBJ1-2; D may be TRBD1 (5 bases). Per germline, CDR1 SGHNT and CDR2 YYREEE (reference sequence). Trimming removed 5 bases from V and 2 bases from J, with 22 bases in between. The CDR3 runs 17 residues. The CDR3: CASRGSNTPGRNYGYTF. CDR3 in DNA: TGTGCCAGCAGAGGTAGTAATACTCCGGGACGCAACTATGGCTACACCTTC.

The chain is built from TRBV27 and TRBJ2-2; D call uncertain. V lost 5 bases and J lost 8, with 9 bases in between. This CDR3 region has 12 residues. The germline gives CDR1 MNHEY, CDR2 SMNVEV (reference sequence). CDR3 bases: TGTGCCAGCAGTGCCACTGGAGGGGAGCTGTTTTTT. The encoded protein is CASSATGGELFF.

This clone was counted a few times. This chain uses TRBV5-1 with TRBJ1-1; tentatively, D is TRBD1 (5 bases). V dropped 2 bases and J dropped 1 base, with 9 bases sitting between them. From germline, CDR1 is SGHRS and CDR2 YFSETQ. This CDR3 region has 14 residues. As DNA, the CDR3 is TGCGCCAGCAGCTTAGAGGGGCCGAACACTGAAGCTTTCTTT. The encoded protein is CASSLEGPNTEAFF.

This clone was seen just once. The genes are TRBV5-1 and TRBJ2-5; D ambiguous. Germline V CDR1 and CDR2: SGHRS, YFSETQ. This CDR3 contains 15 residues. V lost 1 base and J 2 bases, leaving 12 bases between the germline ends. CDR3 sequence: CASSLSSRPQETQYF. The CDR3 nucleotides are TGCGCCAGCAGCTTGAGTTCACGGCCTCAAGAGACCCAGTACTTC.

The chain combines TRBV9 with TRBJ2-7, with TRBD1 identical over 8 bases. There are 15 residues in the CDR3. Germline CDR1 and CDR2: SGDLS and YYNGEE. Losses at the gene ends were 4 bases for V and 7 bases for J; bases not matched to a gene: 13. CDR3 sequence (DNA): TGTGCCAGCAGCTTAGGACAGGGTCTATCGGAAGAGCAGTACTTC. It translates to CASSLGQGLSEEQYF. Combining the CDR3 with reference TRBV9 and TRBJ2-7 gives the whole variable domain DSGVTQTPKHLITATGQRVTLRCSPRSGDLSVYWYQQSLDQGLQFLIQYYNGEERAKGNILERFSAQQFPDLHSELNLSSLELGDSALYFCASSLGQGLSEEQYFGPGTRLTVT.

The V gene is TRBV6-5, the J gene TRBJ2-7; 8 nucleotides match TRBD2. Unmatched junction bases numbered 4, after V lost 8 bases and J lost 4 bases. The CDR3 totals 12 residues. The germline V gene has CDR1 MNHEY and CDR2 SVGAGI. The chain's CDR3 is CASRRGAYEQYF. CDR3 nucleotide sequence: TGTGCCAGCCGGCGGGGGGCATACGAGCAGTACTTC.

The chain employs TRBV6-1 and TRBJ2-7, with 13 bases fitting TRBD2. CDR3 length equals 18 residues. The germline gives CDR1 MNHNS, CDR2 SASEGT. V lost 1 base, J lost 4 bases, and 10 bases stayed unmatched. CDR3 in DNA: TGTGCCAGCAGTGAAGGTACTAGCGGGGGGGCGCTTGCTTACGAGCAGTACTTC. This encodes CASSEGTSGGALAYEQYF.